The present T cell receptor (beta chain) was sequenced within a study of cytomegalovirus exposure and HLA in healthy donors. Across the study: About 80 million unique TCR sequences came from HLA-typed donors in an early release.

Details on this clone: The antigen remains unidentified. The limits of the CDR3 on the DNA are not certain, so only TCRdb's listed CDR3 is given.

General study results and limits: Follow-up analysis found HLA locus-dependent TCR association rates, highest for DRB1 and lowest for HLA-C. In the analysis, some V segments, TRBV6-2 and TRBV6-3 included, were excluded as indistinguishable. Sequencing likely caused a cluster of highly shared sequence variants.

PCR primers comprised 60 Vbeta and 13 Jbeta primers. Assay: immunoSEQ multiplex PCR; the TCRdb copy retains only in-frame clones and omits some. In the table there are over 150,000 clones, around 72% of which are singletons. The germline V gene has CDR1 SNHLY and CDR2 FYNNEI. Including both end residues, the CDR3 is 12 amino acids long. This receptor was taken from a man aged 18 to 30 in good health and CMV-seronegative. Sample: PBMCs. The chain employs TRBV2 and TRBJ2-7; the table gives TRBD2 as D, unverified against the DNA. The CDR3 loop is CASRWGGGSANF.